These 25 T cell receptor beta chains share one sample of origin, sequenced in a study of blood T cell repertoires in COVID-19. The data were produced by immunoSEQ multiplex PCR, yet TCRdb's version contains in-frame clones alone and is incomplete. The sample records 450,000 or so clones, roughly 90% being singletons. The specimen was peripheral blood. All receptors derive from a young man with COVID-19, enrolled during active disease.

The chain combines TRBV29-1 with TRBJ2-5; possibly TRBD1 for D (6 bases). The length of the CDR3 is 13 residues. The germline V and J ends were trimmed by 6 bases and 1 base, with 12 bases remaining between them. The germline V gene has CDR1 SQVTM and CDR2 ANQGSEA. The DNA of the CDR3 is TGCAGCGTCGACAGGTCAACCCAAGAGACCCAGTACTTC. Translation: CSVDRSTQETQYF. Together with reference TRBV29-1 and TRBJ2-5, the CDR3 gives the full variable domain: SAVISQKPSRDICQRGTSLTIQCQVDSQVTMMFWYRQQPGQSLTLIATANQGSEATYESGFVIDKFPISRPNLTFSTLTVSNMSPEDSSIYLCSVDRSTQETQYFGPGTRLLVL.

This clone was counted a single time. The CDR3 DNA reads TGTGCCAGCAGCCTGGGTCAGGTGACAATCTACGAGCAGTACTTC. Translated, it gives CASSLGQVTIYEQYF. The V call is TRBV3-1 (or the pseudogene TRBV3-2), the J call TRBJ2-7; D remains ambiguous. CDR1 LGHDT and CDR2 YNNKEL come from the germline V gene (reference sequence). The CDR3 is 15 residues long. V was shortened by 4 bases and J by 3 bases, with 16 bases between the two germline ends.

The rearrangement joins TRBV29-1 to TRBJ1-2; D call uncertain. V shed 0 bases and J shed 4 bases, with 12 bases lying between them. CDR1 SQVTM and CDR2 ANQGSEA come from the germline V gene. CDR3 length: 14 residues. CDR3 region: CSVEDLVAVYGYTF. The CDR3 DNA follows: TGCAGCGTTGAAGATCTGGTGGCGGTCTATGGCTACACCTTC.

The genes are TRBV19 and TRBJ1-1, with D maybe TRBD1 (5 bases). Germline values: CDR1 LNHDA, CDR2 SQIVND (reference sequence). V dropped 0 bases and J dropped 2 bases, with 7 bases sitting between them. The CDR3 is 14 residues long. DNA for the CDR3: TGTGCCAGTAGTATAGACCAGGGAAACACTGAAGCTTTCTTT. It encodes CASSIDQGNTEAFF. Full variable domain (outside the CDR3, taken from reference TRBV19 and TRBJ1-1): DGGITQSPKYLFRKEGQNVTLSCEQNLNHDAMYWYRQDPGQGLRLIYYSQIVNDFQKGDIAEGYSVSREKKESFPLTVTSAQKNPTAFYLCASSIDQGNTEAFFGQGTRLTVV.

This chain links TRBV7-8 with TRBJ1-4; TRBD1 agrees at 7 bases. This CDR3 region has 15 residues. CDR1 and CDR2 from the germline V gene are SGHVS and FQNEAQ. Unmatched junction bases numbered 7, after V lost 1 base and J lost 8 bases. CDR3 DNA: TGTGCCAGCAGCTTAGTACAGGGGTGGGGGGAAAAACTGTTTTTT. As protein: CASSLVQGWGEKLFF.

V usage is TRBV4-1 and J usage is TRBJ2-7; possibly TRBD2 for D (5 bases). This CDR3 comprises 15 residues. From germline, CDR1 is MGHRA and CDR2 YSYEKL. V lost 0 bases and J lost 1, with 10 bases in between. CDR3 amino acids: CASSQDRGLSYEQYF. The DNA of the CDR3 is TGCGCCAGCAGCCAAGATCGAGGACTGTCCTACGAGCAGTACTTC.

This chain links TRBV4-2 with TRBJ1-1, with a possible D match to TRBD1 (5 bases). This CDR3 is built from 14 residues. Germline loops: CDR1 LGHNA, CDR2 YNFKEQ. Trimming stripped 2 bases from V and 11 bases from J, with 18 bases between. The CDR3 here is CASSQTPVGPRAFF. CDR3 DNA sequence: TGTGCCAGCAGCCAAACCCCAGTGGGGCCCCGGGCTTTCTTT.

This clone was picked up one time. The chain employs TRBV11-2 and TRBJ1-6; TRBD1 is a possible D gene (6 bases). Germline V gene lookup returns CDR1 SGHAT and CDR2 FQNNGV. The V and J ends lost 0 bases and 0 bases respectively, with 18 bases between them. This CDR3 is 20 amino acids long. CDR3 amino acids: CASSLDGAEDRSSYNSPLHF. CDR3 sequence (DNA): TGTGCCAGCAGCTTAGATGGGGCCGAAGACAGGAGCTCCTATAATTCACCCCTCCACTTT.

This sequence joins TRBV5-4 and TRBJ2-5; TRBD1 might be the D (5 bases). The germline CDR1 and CDR2 sequences are SGHNT and YYREEE (reference sequence). The CDR3 runs to 15 residues. Between the trimmed V and J ends, which lost 4 bases and 5 bases, there was a span of 18 bases. The CDR3, as DNA: TGTGCCAGCAGCCGCACTAAAGGGGTTCGGGAGACCCAGTACTTC. The encoded protein is CASSRTKGVRETQYF.

The rearrangement uses TRBV19 and TRBJ1-5, with 11 bases fitting TRBD1. In germline, CDR1 is LNHDA, CDR2 SQIVND (reference sequence). The CDR3 is made up of 15 amino acids. V was pared by 5 bases and J by 6 bases, with 6 bases of the junction left unmatched. The CDR3 DNA sequence: TGTGCCAGTAGTCATTTCGGACAGGGGGCTCAGCCCCAGCATTTT. Translation: CASSHFGQGAQPQHF.

This clone was seen a single time. V and J are TRBV28 and TRBJ2-2; 9 positions agree with TRBD1. This CDR3 comprises 16 residues. V was pared by 7 bases and J by 5 bases, with 11 bases of the junction left unmatched. Looked up from germline, CDR1 is MDHEN and CDR2 is SYDVKM. CDR3 DNA sequence: TGTGCCAGCAAAATCACAGGGGGCGCAGAGACCGGGGAGCTGTTTTTT. Translating it yields CASKITGGAETGELFF.

This chain joins TRBV5-1 and TRBJ2-1; 8 positions agree with TRBD2. V shed 4 bases, J shed 0 bases, and the junction held 6 bases outside the gene matches. Germline V CDR1 and CDR2: SGHRS, YFSETQ. There are 16 residues in the CDR3. Here the CDR3 DNA reads TGCGCCAGCAGCCATATAGCGGGGAGCTCCTACAATGAGCAGTTCTTC. As protein: CASSHIAGSSYNEQFF.

The chain joins TRBV10-2 to TRBJ2-7, with 7 bases that match TRBD1. This CDR3 is 13 amino acids long. V was clipped by 7 bases and J by 2 bases; unmatched bases: 5. The germline gives CDR1 WSHSY, CDR2 SAAADI. This CDR3 reads CASTGTVAYEQYF. CDR3 nucleotides: TGCGCCAGCACCGGGACAGTTGCCTACGAGCAGTACTTC.

There are a few counts of this clone. J is TRBJ2-3 and V is TRBV7-9, with 7 bases aligning to TRBD2. V lost 0 bases to trimming and J lost 0 bases; unmatched junction nucleotides: 3. This CDR3 contains 16 residues. In germline, CDR1 is SEHNR, CDR2 FQNEAQ (reference sequence). CDR3 amino acids: CASSLARRGSTDTQYF. As DNA, the CDR3 is TGTGCCAGCAGCTTAGCGCGGCGGGGGAGCACAGATACGCAGTATTTT.

In its sample, this clone was seen once. The CDR3 nucleotides read TGTGCCTGGGGGGATGGGACAGGGATTGAAAAACTGTTTTTT. This encodes CAWGDGTGIEKLFF. The chain uses TRBV30 and TRBJ1-4; 9 positions match TRBD1. This CDR3 has 14 residues. Germline V gives CDR1 GTSNPN, CDR2 SVGIG (reference sequence). With V trimmed by 5 bases and J by 7 bases, 8 bases remained unmatched. The whole variable domain, filled in from reference TRBV30 and TRBJ1-4, reads SQTIHQWPATLVQPVGSPLSLECTVEGTSNPNLYWYRQAAGRGLQLLFYSVGIGQISSEVPQNLSASRPQDRQFILSSKKLLLSDSGFYLCAWGDGTGIEKLFFGSGTQLSVL.

J is TRBJ2-7 and V is TRBV6-2 or TRBV6-3; 11 positions agree with TRBD2. Per the germline V gene, CDR1 is MNHEY and CDR2 is SVGEGT. This CDR3 region has 15 residues. The J segment lost 3 bases and the V segment lost 6 bases, leaving 7 bases of the junction unmatched. CDR3 amino acids: CASSPIAGGLYEQYF. CDR3 in DNA: TGTGCCAGCAGCCCTATAGCGGGGGGGCTCTACGAGCAGTACTTC.

This chain links TRBV7-2 with TRBJ2-7, with 11 bases lining up with TRBD2. Germline values: CDR1 SGHTA, CDR2 FQGNSA. V lost 7 bases to trimming and J lost 4 bases; unmatched junction nucleotides: 21. The CDR3 is 19 amino acids. The CDR3: CASIDPYARLAGRSYEQYF. CDR3 sequence (DNA): TGTGCCAGCATAGACCCTTATGCTCGACTAGCGGGACGATCTTACGAGCAGTACTTC.

The chain uses TRBV10-3 and TRBJ1-6, with TRBD1 matching over 8 bases. After removal of 4 bases from V and 0 bases from J, the junction contained 17 bases not matched to a gene. CDR3 size: 21 residues. Germline CDR1 and CDR2: ENHRY and SYGVKD. The CDR3 DNA reads as TGTGCCATCAGTGGTCAAAGCCCGATGGGACAGGCGAGCTCCTATAATTCACCCCTCCACTTT. Its translation: CAISGQSPMGQASSYNSPLHF.

This rearrangement joins TRBV7-6 to TRBJ2-5, with D possibly matching TRBD1 (5 bases). The CDR3 is made up of 15 amino acids. Germline loops: CDR1 SGHVS, CDR2 FNYEAQ. The V end lost 1 base, the J end lost 0 bases, and 9 bases lay between the germline ends. The CDR3 nucleotides are TGTGCCAGCAGCTTAGTAGGGGTGCACCAAGAGACCCAGTACTTC. Amino acid sequence: CASSLVGVHQETQYF. Full variable domain (rest looked up from reference TRBV7-6 and TRBJ2-5): GAGVSQSPRYKVTKRGQDVALRCDPISGHVSLYWYRQALGQGPEFLTYFNYEAQQDKSGLPNDRFSAERPEGSISTLTIQRTEQRDSAMYRCASSLVGVHQETQYFGPGTRLLVL.

The chain combines TRBV19 with TRBJ1-2, with 7 bases lining up with TRBD1. CDR1 is LNHDA and CDR2 is SQIVND in the germline V gene (reference sequence). J was trimmed by 7 bases and V by 10 bases; bases with no gene match: 12. CDR3 length: 13 residues. CDR3 amino acids: CATSGGTVRGYTF. In DNA form, the CDR3 reads TGTGCCACCTCTGGCGGGACAGTTCGTGGCTACACCTTC.

The chain has TRBV9 and TRBJ2-7; D call uncertain. Germline V gene lookup returns CDR1 SGDLS and CDR2 YYNGEE. V was pared by 4 bases and J by 3 bases, with 11 bases between. The CDR3 is 13 amino acids. CDR3 loop: CASSPYQNYEQYF. In DNA, the CDR3 is TGTGCCAGCAGCCCTTACCAGAACTACGAGCAGTACTTC. Combining the CDR3 with reference TRBV9 and TRBJ2-7 gives the whole variable domain DSGVTQTPKHLITATGQRVTLRCSPRSGDLSVYWYQQSLDQGLQFLIQYYNGEERAKGNILERFSAQQFPDLHSELNLSSLELGDSALYFCASSPYQNYEQYFGPGTRLTVT.

The chain employs TRBV5-6 and TRBJ1-2; D is ambiguous. This CDR3 is 13 amino acids long. From germline, CDR1 is SGHDT and CDR2 YYEEEE. The V gene lost 0 bases and the J gene lost 3 bases, with 6 bases spanning the gap. CDR3 loop: CASSLAQDYGYTF. In nucleotides, the CDR3 is TGTGCCAGCAGCTTGGCGCAGGACTATGGCTACACCTTC.

J is TRBJ2-1 and V is TRBV10-3; 8 positions agree with TRBD2. Unmatched junction bases numbered 8, after V lost 7 bases and J lost 6 bases. The germline V gene has CDR1 ENHRY and CDR2 SYGVKD. The CDR3 is 14 residues long. CDR3 residues: CAIMAGGSLNEQFF. Written as DNA, the CDR3 is TGTGCCATCATGGCGGGGGGTTCTCTCAATGAGCAGTTCTTC.

In this sample, this clone turned up once. This sequence joins TRBV4-1 and TRBJ1-2, with unresolved D. The CDR3 is made up of 12 amino acids. V lost 1 base to trimming and J lost 7 bases, with 7 bases between them. Germline V gene lookup returns CDR1 MGHRA and CDR2 YSYEKL. The CDR3 loop is CASSQGAGGYTF. CDR3 sequence (DNA): TGCGCCAGCAGCCAAGGGGCTGGTGGCTACACCTTC.

The chain employs TRBV5-1 and TRBJ1-1; D gene ambiguous. Trimming removed 4 bases at V and 4 bases at J, with 11 bases between. The CDR3 runs 13 residues. Germline loops: CDR1 SGHRS, CDR2 YFSETQ. CDR3 bases: TGCGCCAGCAGCGCAGGTACCCCCACTGAAGCTTTCTTT. Its protein is CASSAGTPTEAFF.